This is a list of T cell receptor beta chains from one sample in a study of cytomegalovirus exposure and HLA in healthy donors. Method: immunoSEQ multiplex PCR; TCRdb's copy keeps in-frame clones and lacks some. Among 150,000 to 200,000 clones listed, approximately 80% were seen once. The sample comprised PBMCs. The receptors originated from a male donor in good health and CMV-seronegative. The CDR3 runs from the conserved cysteine through the conserved F or W. Each record gives: CDR3 protein, CDR3 DNA, J gene, D gene, clone size, V gene. A D gene is named only where the DNA matches it firmly. Only part of the rows carry a size: once, few, many, or a class if the clone is expanded.

CDR3: CASSLGGGQQAYNEQFF; DNA: TGCGCCAGCAGCTTGGGGGGGGGCCAGCAGGCTTACAATGAGCAGTTCTTC; J: TRBJ2-1; D: NA; size: NA; V: TRBV5-1
CDR3: CASSLPGGANYGYTF; DNA: TGTGCCAGCAGCCTACCAGGGGGCGCAAACTATGGCTACACCTTC; J: TRBJ1-2; D: TRBD1; size: NA; V: TRBV28
CDR3: CASSYSNPGEQPQHF; DNA: TGTGCCAGCAGTTACTCGAATCCAGGGGAGCAGCCCCAGCATTTT; J: TRBJ1-5; D: NA; size: NA; V: TRBV6-6
CDR3: CASSLPEDRGLSSSYEQYF; DNA: TGTGCCAGCAGCTTACCCGAGGACAGGGGTCTATCCAGCTCCTACGAGCAGTACTTC; J: TRBJ2-7; D: TRBD1; size: NA; V: TRBV11-2
CDR3: CASSLAYRGGVYEQYF; DNA: TGTGCCAGCAGCTTAGCCTACAGGGGGGGAGTCTACGAGCAGTACTTC; J: TRBJ2-7; D: NA; size: NA; V: TRBV7-8
CDR3: CASSLGLPGNTGELFF; DNA: TGTGCTAGCAGCTTAGGTCTGCCAGGGAACACCGGGGAGCTGTTTTTT; J: TRBJ2-2; D: NA; size: NA; V: TRBV7-7
CDR3: CSVERGGAEAFF; DNA: TGCAGCGTTGAACGCGGGGGGGCTGAAGCTTTCTTT; J: TRBJ1-1; D: NA; size: NA; V: TRBV29-1
CDR3: CASSLSGGTYEQYF; DNA: TGTGCCAGCAGTTTATCGGGCGGGACCTACGAGCAGTACTTC; J: TRBJ2-7; D: NA; size: NA; V: TRBV28
CDR3: CAWSGPSGGASDTQYF; DNA: TGTGCCTGGAGTGGGCCTAGCGGGGGGGCTTCAGATACGCAGTATTTT; J: TRBJ2-3; D: TRBD2; size: few; V: TRBV30
CDR3: CASSLGLAGVDTQYF; DNA: TGCGCCAGCAGTTTGGGACTAGCGGGGGTAGATACGCAGTATTTT; J: TRBJ2-3; D: TRBD2; size: NA; V: TRBV5-1
CDR3: CASSRNMDRGPGTQYF; DNA: TGCGCCAGCAGCCGAAATATGGACAGGGGGCCTGGGACCCAGTACTTC; J: TRBJ2-5; D: TRBD1; size: NA; V: TRBV5-1
CDR3: CASSLTQVQETQYF; DNA: TGTGCCAGCAGCTTAACGCAGGTACAAGAGACCCAGTACTTC; J: TRBJ2-5; D: NA; size: NA; V: TRBV7-8
CDR3: CAWSVLFTGQGLSGANVLTF; DNA: TGTGCCTGGAGTGTATTATTCACGGGACAGGGTCTCTCTGGGGCCAACGTCCTGACTTTC; J: TRBJ2-6; D: TRBD1; size: once; V: TRBV30
CDR3: CASSPSGDRGQPQHF; DNA: TGTGCCAGCAGCCCTTCAGGGGACAGGGGCCAGCCCCAGCATTTT; J: TRBJ1-5; D: TRBD1; size: NA; V: TRBV11-1
CDR3: CAIRRIDSTGELFF; DNA: TGTGCCATCAGGAGAATTGACAGCACCGGGGAGCTGTTTTTT; J: TRBJ2-2; D: NA; size: NA; V: TRBV10-3
CDR3: CAISEGQGDQPQHF; DNA: TGTGCCATCAGTGAGGGACAGGGAGATCAGCCCCAGCATTTT; J: TRBJ1-5; D: TRBD1; size: NA; V: TRBV10-3
CDR3: CASSPGQGISNQPQHF; DNA: TGTGCCAGCAGCCCGGGACAGGGGATTAGCAATCAGCCCCAGCATTTT; J: TRBJ1-5; D: TRBD1; size: NA; V: TRBV6-6
CDR3: CAWSIGNTEAFF; DNA: TGTGCCTGGAGTATCGGGAACACTGAAGCTTTCTTT; J: TRBJ1-1; D: NA; size: NA; V: TRBV30
CDR3: CASSQLGLAAYEQYF; DNA: TGTGCCAGCAGCCAGTTGGGACTAGCGGCCTACGAGCAGTACTTC; J: TRBJ2-7; D: TRBD2; size: NA; V: TRBV7-2
CDR3: CSAIGQGAHGYTF; DNA: TGCAGCGCCATTGGACAGGGGGCACATGGCTACACCTTC; J: TRBJ1-2; D: TRBD1; size: NA; V: TRBV29-1
CDR3: CASSLVVRGRADTQYF; DNA: TGTGCCAGCAGCTTAGTAGTCAGGGGGCGGGCAGATACGCAGTATTTT; J: TRBJ2-3; D: TRBD1; size: NA; V: TRBV7-2
CDR3: CASSIGRAHTGELFF; DNA: TGTGCCAGTAGTATAGGGCGGGCTCACACCGGGGAGCTGTTTTTT; J: TRBJ2-2; D: NA; size: NA; V: TRBV19
CDR3: CASSLEGQFGAFF; DNA: TGCGCCAGCAGCTTGGAGGGGCAGTTCGGCGCTTTCTTT; J: TRBJ1-1; D: NA; size: NA; V: TRBV5-1
CDR3: CASSIRHLSYEQYF; DNA: TGTGCCAGTAGTATACGACACTTGTCCTACGAGCAGTACTTC; J: TRBJ2-7; D: NA; size: NA; V: TRBV19
CDR3: CSGFGTSGISYNEQFF; DNA: TGCAGCGGGTTTGGGACTAGCGGGATCTCCTACAATGAGCAGTTCTTC; J: TRBJ2-1; D: TRBD2; size: NA; V: TRBV29-1
CDR3: CASSSNIAGGVETQYF; DNA: TGCGCCAGCAGCTCAAATATAGCGGGAGGGGTGGAGACCCAGTACTTC; J: TRBJ2-5; D: TRBD2; size: NA; V: TRBV5-1
CDR3: CASSQDSGAVAKNIQYF; DNA: TGCGCCAGCAGCCAAGATAGCGGGGCCGTAGCCAAAAACATTCAGTACTTC; J: TRBJ2-4; D: TRBD2; size: NA; V: TRBV4-1
CDR3: CASSQKGQGIVDTQYF; DNA: TGTGCCAGCAGCCAGAAAGGACAGGGGATTGTAGATACGCAGTATTTT; J: TRBJ2-3; D: TRBD1; size: NA; V: TRBV5-4
CDR3: CASSAPGQSSYNEQFF; DNA: TGTGCCAGCAGTGCCCCCGGACAGAGCTCCTACAATGAGCAGTTCTTC; J: TRBJ2-1; D: NA; size: NA; V: TRBV28
CDR3: CASERDGKNTEAFF; DNA: TGTGCCAGCGAGCGGGACGGGAAGAACACTGAAGCTTTCTTT; J: TRBJ1-1; D: NA; size: few; V: TRBV5-4
CDR3: CANGVAAGSGEETQYF; DNA: TGTGCCAACGGAGTAGCAGCGGGAAGTGGGGAAGAGACCCAGTACTTC; J: TRBJ2-5; D: TRBD2; size: NA; V: TRBV5-6
CDR3: CASRGQGVGQPQHF; DNA: TGTGCCAGCAGGGGACAGGGTGTAGGTCAGCCCCAGCATTTT; J: TRBJ1-5; D: TRBD1; size: once; V: TRBV6-4
CDR3: CASSLDPHTGSNEKLFF; DNA: TGTGCCAGCAGCTTAGATCCCCACACAGGGAGTAATGAAAAACTGTTTTTT; J: TRBJ1-4; D: NA; size: NA; V: TRBV11-3
CDR3: CATSPLSKEETQYF; DNA: TGTGCCACCAGCCCTCTAAGTAAAGAAGAGACCCAGTACTTC; J: TRBJ2-5; D: NA; size: NA; V: TRBV15
CDR3: CASSFSLTGTSEQYF; DNA: TGTGCCAGTAGTTTCTCCCTAACAGGGACCTCCGAGCAGTACTTC; J: TRBJ2-7; D: NA; size: NA; V: TRBV19
CDR3: CASSPYPSRHPSYEQYF; DNA: TGTGCCAGCAGCCCCTACCCTTCCAGACACCCCTCCTACGAGCAGTACTTC; J: TRBJ2-7; D: NA; size: NA; V: TRBV9
CDR3: CASSYTGALETQYF; DNA: TGTGCCAGCAGTTATACAGGGGCTCTGGAGACCCAGTACTTC; J: TRBJ2-5; D: TRBD1; size: NA; V: TRBV6-5
CDR3: CASSYASSGANVLTF; DNA: TGTGCCAGCAGTTACGCTAGCTCTGGGGCCAACGTCCTGACTTTC; J: TRBJ2-6; D: NA; size: NA; V: TRBV6-5
CDR3: CASSLVRTETLYYEQYF; DNA: TGTGCCAGCAGCTTGGTTAGGACAGAGACACTTTACTACGAGCAGTACTTC; J: TRBJ2-7; D: NA; size: NA; V: TRBV5-8
CDR3: CAWSAGSYGYTF; DNA: TGTGCCTGGAGTGCCGGGTCCTATGGCTACACCTTC; J: TRBJ1-2; D: NA; size: NA; V: TRBV30
CDR3: CASSLSSVHNEQFF; DNA: TGTGCCAGCAGTTTATCTAGCGTGCACAATGAGCAGTTCTTC; J: TRBJ2-1; D: NA; size: NA; V: TRBV27
CDR3: CASSLTDYNEQFF; DNA: TGTGCCAGCAGTTTGACAGACTACAATGAGCAGTTCTTC; J: TRBJ2-1; D: NA; size: NA; V: TRBV28
CDR3: CASSRTGGATSTEAFF; DNA: TGTGCCAGCAGCCGGACAGGGGGCGCGACTAGCACTGAAGCTTTCTTT; J: TRBJ1-1; D: TRBD1; size: NA; V: TRBV6-6
CDR3: CASSPHQGVEETQYF; DNA: TGTGCCAGCAGCCCTCACCAAGGGGTAGAAGAGACCCAGTACTTC; J: TRBJ2-5; D: NA; size: NA; V: TRBV11-2
CDR3: CASSQDPLRLAVVWETQYF; DNA: TGTGCCAGCAGCCAAGACCCCCTTAGACTAGCGGTAGTATGGGAGACCCAGTACTTC; J: TRBJ2-5; D: TRBD2; size: NA; V: TRBV4-2
CDR3: CASRRRAGGQGDNEQFF; DNA: TGTGCCAGCAGAAGGCGCGCCGGGGGACAGGGGGACAATGAGCAGTTCTTC; J: TRBJ2-1; D: TRBD1; size: once; V: TRBV28
CDR3: CASSPPHSQETQYF; DNA: TGTGCCAGCAGCCCGCCACACAGTCAAGAGACCCAGTACTTC; J: TRBJ2-5; D: NA; size: NA; V: TRBV9
CDR3: CSVESGGHYGYTF; DNA: TGCAGCGTTGAGTCAGGGGGCCACTATGGCTACACCTTC; J: TRBJ1-2; D: TRBD1; size: NA; V: TRBV29-1
CDR3: CASSEFQGASQYF; DNA: TGTGCCAGCAGTGAATTTCAGGGGGCCTCGCAGTACTTC; J: TRBJ2-7; D: TRBD1; size: NA; V: TRBV25-1
CDR3: CASSFLAVVGRRADTQYF; DNA: TGTGCCAGCAGCTTTCTCGCGGTCGTGGGGAGGAGGGCAGATACGCAGTATTTT; J: TRBJ2-3; D: NA; size: NA; V: TRBV11-2